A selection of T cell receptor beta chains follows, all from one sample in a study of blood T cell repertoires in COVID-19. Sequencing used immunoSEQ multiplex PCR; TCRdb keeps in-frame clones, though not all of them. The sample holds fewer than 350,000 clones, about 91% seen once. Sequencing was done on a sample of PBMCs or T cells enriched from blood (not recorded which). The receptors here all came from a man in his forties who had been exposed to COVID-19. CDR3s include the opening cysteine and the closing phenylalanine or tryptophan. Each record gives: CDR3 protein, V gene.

CASSPGRDTQYF,TRBV7-2
CASSRVLSYNEQFF,TRBV19
CASGLTGLGDQPQHF,TRBV12-5
CASRLTGEETQYF,TRBV12-3/TRBV12-4
CASSQGQENTEAFF,TRBV3-1/TRBV3-2
CASKGDRSNQPQHF,TRBV19
CASSHSDTQYF,TRBV14
CASSPHDRGSYEQYF,TRBV28
CASSPRGTGYNEQFF,TRBV18
CASSILFGESNYGYTF,TRBV19
CASSTGLSGANVLTF,TRBV19
CASSEFQGAIDQPQHF,TRBV25-1
CASSQVRSRSQETQYF,TRBV3-1/TRBV3-2
CASSPSGRRDSYEQYF,TRBV9
CASSPLAGAHEQYF,TRBV7-2
CASSYRNYGYTF,TRBV7-2
CASSLVGPLEKLFF,TRBV19
CASRLNQPQHF,TRBV6-5
CASSFRTYHTIYF,TRBV12-3/TRBV12-4
CASTLNAGTGKSPLHF,TRBV27
CASSLERRDQETQYF,TRBV5-5
CASSELTWRLNSPLHF,TRBV6-1
CASSTPGQLNTEAFF,TRBV19
CASSVGAGDSNQPQHF,TRBV9
CASQRGLAEKETQYF,TRBV19
CASTKVMDSTTGELFF,TRBV19
CASLGLNTGELFF,TRBV27
CASSFQRGPNEQFF,TRBV7-2
CASSILWTGRGSHTEAFF,TRBV19